This T cell receptor (beta chain) stems from a study of T cell repertoires in cytomegalovirus infection. Study details: Well-studied HLA-B-restricted epitopes and recently identified HLA-C-restricted epitopes of CMV were both used in the study. From public TCR beta signatures came an indication of both CMV infection and matching HLA type. Points from the study as a whole: What dominated the ex vivo response were HLA-C-restricted CMV-specific TCR beta clonotypes. The cumulative frequency of public TCR beta families distinguished individuals who carried CMV together with the relevant HLA.

This clonotype has only a few counts. Its matching antigen is unknown. TCRdb re-called the reads through MiXCR, storing one row per CDR3 protein. This sample has 250,000 to 300,000 distinct CDR3 sequences, with less than 25% found just once. The CDR3 totals 15 residues. In germline, CDR1 is LGHNA, CDR2 YSLEER. With 1 base clipped from V and 2 bases from J, the junction kept 4 bases outside the gene matches. The receptor was derived from a human donor in good health (CMV status not recorded). Some clones in this sample may be carry-over from other donors' samples. Material: cultured PBMCs, obtained from culture after CMV antigen stimulation. The V call is TRBV4-3, the J call TRBJ2-7; 8 bases match TRBD2. The CDR3 reads CASSQGTAGAYEQYF. The CDR3, as DNA: TGCGCCAGCAGCCAAGGCACAGCGGGAGCCTACGAGCAGTACTTC.